This T cell receptor beta chain stems from a study of beta chain features in type 1 diabetes (dated by TCRdb to 2017 to 2018). Regarding the research as a whole: Mean age, gender distribution, total cell number and subset yield did not differ between patients and healthy donors. Regulatory and stem cell-like memory subsets were isolated from only 8 patients and roughly eight healthy donors, whereas naive and central memory subsets came from all 30 or so donors. In the study, TCRB repertoires of sorted circulating CD4+ T cell subsets from recently diagnosed type 1 diabetes patients were compared with those of matched healthy donors. A total of over 90,000,000 sorted cells were examined across all samples, and a strong correlation was observed between cell number per subset and RNA yield.

Broad study findings and their caveats: Naive, central memory and regulatory TCRB repertoires appeared more similar among patients than among healthy donors. Type 1 diabetes patients showed a moderate but significant shortening of TCRB CDR3 length in all four CD4+ subsets. Because cDNA rather than genomic DNA was sequenced, highly expressing activated cells could have been over-represented, although no difference in activation and CD3 levels was found between groups. Fewer insertions and more nucleotide deletions at VDJ recombination sites were observed in patients with type 1 diabetes, implying thymic rearrangement abnormalities. PCR may preferentially amplify shorter templates, but because patient and control samples were amplified and corrected together, any resulting skew would affect both groups equally. HLA sub-analyses involved small numbers of individuals, so any influence of HLA type on TCRB rearrangement remained unresolved.

All of the isolated RNA was reverse transcribed with the High Capacity cDNA Reverse Transcription Kit, so expressed TCRB transcripts were sequenced. Deep immunoSEQ sequencing was applied to naive, central memory and regulatory T cell samples, giving an average of about 3.7 million total reads per sample. Sorted cells were lysed in RLT buffer and RNA was extracted with DNase-treated RNeasy Micro or Mini kits, depending on cell number. To prevent cross-contamination, every cell subset was processed on its own, while patient and healthy donor samples were processed together. Using the immunoSEQ multiplex PCR, TCRB sequences were amplified from cDNA into 87-bp fragments spanning the CDR3 region. Sequencing of the amplicons was performed on the Illumina HiSeq platform. Per the source publication's procedure: PCR bias was corrected computationally using synthetic template baselines, and reads within Hamming distance 2 were collapsed, with unmergeable singletons discarded. Reads were aligned against IMGT so that V, D and J genes, CDR3 length and insertions or deletions at six rearrangement sites could be assigned. Within each subset, clonotype counts were normalized to sorted cell number, and only after that were true diversity and Gini coefficients computed with the tcR R package. The overlap coefficient, calculated on TCRB nucleotide sequences, was used to quantify repertoire sharing. Out-of-frame TCRB sequences from naive cells were analyzed to stand in for the pre-selection repertoire. The source is immuneACCESS, and TCRdb retained only in-frame sequences with V and J called. Part of the clones is not carried over; for the studies checked, unresolved V genes explain less than half of this, and the remainder is unexplained. The V and J calls and clone size are taken from that table; D and trimming were inferred from the DNA. This sample gives a few hundred thousand clones in total; more than 12% of them show up just once. Approximately 0.019% of the sample is held by the ten biggest clonotypes.

Worth noting for this clone: Its antigen target is currently unknown. No clone much larger than this one lies a single base away; base qualities are absent.

From each donor, a single peripheral blood sample of about 100 mL on average was drawn into heparinised tubes. A BD FACSAria II and a panel including CD45RO, CCR7, CD25, CD127, CD95 and CD27 were used to sort naive, central memory, regulatory and stem cell-like memory CD4+ T cells. All sorted populations exceeded 95% purity. PBMCs were isolated immediately by Lymphoprep density gradient centrifugation and stained directly without culture. So that batch effects would be minimized, each experiment stained and sorted samples in pairs, pairing one healthy donor with one patient. The TCR was taken from a woman aged 18-29 years in good health. Sequencing was carried out using naive CD4+ T cells from blood. Interpreted using the paper, the cell subset or site label stands for: true naive CD4+ T cells.

For the CDR3, the sequence is CASSPRGRAYEQYF. At the DNA level, the sequence is TGTGCCAGCAGCCCTAGGGGGAGGGCGTACGAGCAGTACTTC. Recombination connected TRBV9 to TRBJ2-7; perhaps TRBD2 is the D gene, with 7 bases matching. Counted from cysteine to phenylalanine, this CDR3 has 14 amino acids. The kept DNA is CDR3 alone, 42 bases in frame from the first base. Taken from the germline V gene, the CDR1 and CDR2 loops are SGDLS and YYNGEE. The trim is 4 bases for V and 4 bases for J, with a gap of 15 bases between the germline ends.